This TCR beta chain was captured in a study of blood T cell repertoires in COVID-19. Looking at the study overall: The samples span acute and convalescent COVID-19 from the United States, Italy and Spain. Nucleic acid was either cDNA or gDNA, and it came from T cells, B-cell-depleted T cells, or PBMCs.

V was clipped by 6 bases and J by 6 bases, with 12 bases between them. CDR3 size: 12 residues. This study enrolled people aged about 18 to 100 from about two dozen US geographic areas. Cohorts were determined from participant-reported clinical history. Generated by immunoSEQ multiplex PCR, the TCRdb table keeps only in-frame clones and is missing some. The sample lists about 370,000 clones, approximately 90% seen once, with about 1% in the top ten. The rearrangement links TRBV12-3 or TRBV12-4 to TRBJ2-7; D is perhaps TRBD2 (5 bases). This clonotype was obtained from a man aged 18 to 30 who had recovered from COVID-19. The sequenced material came from PBMCs or T cells enriched from blood (not recorded which). CDR3 residues: CASSLFGGEQYF. The DNA for the CDR3 is TGTGCCAGCAGCTTATTTGGAGGCGAGCAGTACTTC.